Below are 8 T cell receptor beta chains sequenced from a single sample in a study of blood T cell repertoires in COVID-19. Some clones are missing from TCRdb's copy, which holds only in-frame ones; the method was immunoSEQ multiplex PCR. This repertoire shows 20,000 or so clones, approximately 86% found once; its top ten account for 15% to 20%. Material: peripheral blood. These TCRs come from a human donor with acute or convalescent COVID-19. The donor label of this sample is uncertain.

The V call is TRBV19, the J call TRBJ1-4; D is unclear. The V end lost 6 bases, the J end lost 5 bases, and 13 bases lay between the germline ends. The CDR3 covers 14 residues. In germline, CDR1 is LNHDA, CDR2 SQIVND (reference sequence). Here the CDR3 reads CASRAGASNEKLFF. The DNA for the CDR3 is TGTGCCAGTAGGGCAGGCGCATCGAATGAAAAACTGTTTTTT.

The V and J genes are TRBV4-1 and TRBJ1-3; D is perhaps TRBD1 (5 bases). Germline values: CDR1 MGHRA, CDR2 YSYEKL. The CDR3 extends over 15 amino acids. V lost 0 bases, J lost 8 bases, and 14 bases lay in between. CDR3 protein: CASSQEAQGLDTIYF. The CDR3 nucleotides read TGCGCCAGCAGCCAAGAAGCGCAGGGATTAGACACCATATATTTT.

The chain uses TRBV6-5 and TRBJ1-6, with TRBD1 matching 8 bases. Germline-derived CDR1 and CDR2 are MNHEY and SVGAGI. The V and J ends lost 2 bases and 9 bases, in that order; junction bases with no gene match: 6. The length of the CDR3 is 15 residues. In nucleotides, the CDR3 is TGTGCCAGCAGTTACATTCAGGGGGCAGGTTCACCCCTCCACTTT. Its translation: CASSYIQGAGSPLHF.

This clone turned up a few times. The chain combines TRBV11-2 with TRBJ2-2, with unresolved D. This CDR3 has 13 residues. The V and J ends lost 1 base and 4 bases respectively, with 4 bases between them. Germline CDR1 and CDR2: SGHAT and FQNNGV. The CDR3 DNA reads TGTGCCAGCAGCTTAGCGCGCACCGGGGAGCTGTTTTTT. Protein sequence: CASSLARTGELFF.

The chain carries TRBV9 and TRBJ2-1; 9 bases line up with TRBD2. The V segment lost 2 bases and the J segment 8 bases; nucleotides outside the gene matches: 14. The CDR3 loop spans 17 amino acids. Germline CDR1 SGDLS, CDR2 YYNGEE. The DNA for the CDR3 is TGTGCCAGCAGCGTGGGGCCTCATAGCGGGAGAATGGATGAGCAGTTCTTC. Residues: CASSVGPHSGRMDEQFF.

J is TRBJ2-1 and V is TRBV3-1 (or the pseudogene TRBV3-2); 7 bases are a match to TRBD2. Germline CDR1 reads LGHDT; CDR2 reads YNNKEL (reference sequence). V trimming: 4 bases; J trimming: 5 bases; junction bases outside the gene matches: 5. This CDR3 contains 14 residues. CDR3: CASSPYGRNNEQFF. In DNA, the CDR3 is TGTGCCAGCAGCCCCTACGGGAGGAACAATGAGCAGTTCTTC.

As concerns this clone: The same CDR3 also results from other DNA sequences found in this sample. This chain joins TRBV5-4 and TRBJ2-1, with D perhaps matching TRBD1 (6 bases). V dropped 1 base and J dropped 4 bases, with 6 bases sitting between them. CDR3 length: 13 residues. Per the germline V gene, CDR1 is SGHNT and CDR2 is YYREEE (reference sequence). CDR3 nucleotides: TGTGCCAGCAGCTTGCAGGGGTACAATGAGCAGTTCTTC. Translation: CASSLQGYNEQFF.

CDR3 sequence (DNA): TGTGCCAGTACCCTAGGAGACGACAGGGACTATGGCTACACCTTC. Its protein is CASTLGDDRDYGYTF. V usage is TRBV19 and J usage is TRBJ1-2; TRBD1 matches 7 bases. V lost 7 bases to trimming and J lost 3 bases; unmatched junction nucleotides: 11. The CDR3 runs 15 residues. The germline V gene has CDR1 LNHDA and CDR2 SQIVND (reference sequence).